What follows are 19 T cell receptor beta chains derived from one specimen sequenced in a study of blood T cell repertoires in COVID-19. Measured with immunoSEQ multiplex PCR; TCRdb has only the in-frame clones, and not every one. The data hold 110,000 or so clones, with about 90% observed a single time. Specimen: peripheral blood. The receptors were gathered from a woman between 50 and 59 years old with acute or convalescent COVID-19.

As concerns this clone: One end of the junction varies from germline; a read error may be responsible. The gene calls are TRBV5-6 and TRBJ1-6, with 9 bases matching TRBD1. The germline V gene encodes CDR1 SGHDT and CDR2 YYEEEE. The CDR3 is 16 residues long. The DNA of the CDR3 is TGTGCCAGCAGATTGGGACAGGGACAAACCAATTCACCCCTCCACTTT. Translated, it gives CASRLGQGQTNSPLHF.

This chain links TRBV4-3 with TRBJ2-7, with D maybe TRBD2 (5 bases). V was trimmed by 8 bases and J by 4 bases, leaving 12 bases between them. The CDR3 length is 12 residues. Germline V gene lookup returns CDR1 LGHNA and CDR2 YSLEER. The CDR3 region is CASVQRGYEQYF. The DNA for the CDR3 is TGCGCCAGCGTCCAGAGAGGGTACGAGCAGTACTTC.

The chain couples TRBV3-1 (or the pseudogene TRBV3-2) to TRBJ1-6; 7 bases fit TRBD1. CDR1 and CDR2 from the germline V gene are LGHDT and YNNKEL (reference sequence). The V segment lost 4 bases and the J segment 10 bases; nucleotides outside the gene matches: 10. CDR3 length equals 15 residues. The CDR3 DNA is TGTGCCAGCAGCCGGGTCGGACAGGAGGGATCACCCCTCCACTTT. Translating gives CASSRVGQEGSPLHF.

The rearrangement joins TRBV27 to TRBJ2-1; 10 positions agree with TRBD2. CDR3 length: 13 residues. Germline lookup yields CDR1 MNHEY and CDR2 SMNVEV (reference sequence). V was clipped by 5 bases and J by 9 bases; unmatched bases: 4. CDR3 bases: TGTGCCAGCAGTCTAGCGGGAGCGGTTGAGCAGTTCTTC. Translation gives CASSLAGAVEQFF.

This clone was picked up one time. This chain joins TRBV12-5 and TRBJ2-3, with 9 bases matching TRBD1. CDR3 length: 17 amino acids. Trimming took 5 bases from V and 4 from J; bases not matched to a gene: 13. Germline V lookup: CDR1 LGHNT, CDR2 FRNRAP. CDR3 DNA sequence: TGTGCTAGTGGTCCCGGGCCCGGACAGGGGATTTCAGATACGCAGTATTTT. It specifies CASGPGPGQGISDTQYF.

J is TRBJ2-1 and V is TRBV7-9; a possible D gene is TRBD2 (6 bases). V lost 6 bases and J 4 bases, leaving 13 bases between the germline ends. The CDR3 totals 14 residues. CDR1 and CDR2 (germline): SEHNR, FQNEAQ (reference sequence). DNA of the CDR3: TGTGCCAGCAGTTTGAGCGGGCCATACAATGAGCAGTTCTTC. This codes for CASSLSGPYNEQFF. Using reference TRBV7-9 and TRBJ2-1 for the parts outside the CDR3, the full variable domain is DTGVSQNPRHKITKRGQNVTFRCDPISEHNRLYWYRQTLGQGPEFLTYFQNEAQLEKSRLLSDRFSAERPKGSFSTLEIQRTEQGDSAMYLCASSLSGPYNEQFFGPGTRLTVL.

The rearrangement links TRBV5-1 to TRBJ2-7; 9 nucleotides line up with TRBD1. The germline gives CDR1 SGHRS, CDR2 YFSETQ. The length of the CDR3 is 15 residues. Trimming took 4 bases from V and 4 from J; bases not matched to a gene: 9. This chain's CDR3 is CASSQPGQGWYEQYF. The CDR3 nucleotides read TGCGCCAGCAGCCAACCGGGACAGGGTTGGTACGAGCAGTACTTC.

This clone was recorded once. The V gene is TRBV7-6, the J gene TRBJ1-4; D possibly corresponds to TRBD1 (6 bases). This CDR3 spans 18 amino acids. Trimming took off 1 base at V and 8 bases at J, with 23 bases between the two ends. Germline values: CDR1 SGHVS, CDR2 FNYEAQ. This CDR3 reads CASSLEVAGAPLGEKLFF. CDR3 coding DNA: TGTGCCAGCAGCTTAGAGGTGGCAGGGGCCCCGTTAGGAGAAAAACTGTTTTTT.

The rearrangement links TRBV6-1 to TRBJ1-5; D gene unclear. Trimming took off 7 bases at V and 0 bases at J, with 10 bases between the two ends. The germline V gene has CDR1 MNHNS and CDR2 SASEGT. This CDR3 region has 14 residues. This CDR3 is CASIDKSSNQPQHF. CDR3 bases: TGTGCCAGCATCGACAAGTCTAGCAATCAGCCCCAGCATTTT.

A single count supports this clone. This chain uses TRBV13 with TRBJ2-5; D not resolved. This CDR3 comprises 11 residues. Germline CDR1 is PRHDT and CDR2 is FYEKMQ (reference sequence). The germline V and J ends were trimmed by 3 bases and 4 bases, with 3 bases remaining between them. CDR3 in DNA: TGTGCCAGCAGCTTCGGAGAGACCCAGTACTTC. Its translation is CASSFGETQYF.

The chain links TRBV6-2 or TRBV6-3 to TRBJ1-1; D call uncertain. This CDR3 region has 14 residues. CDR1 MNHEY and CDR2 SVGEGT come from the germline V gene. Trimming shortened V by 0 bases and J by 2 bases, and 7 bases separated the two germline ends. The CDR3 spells CASSYSQVNTEAFF. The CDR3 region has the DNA TGTGCCAGCAGTTACTCGCAGGTTAACACTGAAGCTTTCTTT.

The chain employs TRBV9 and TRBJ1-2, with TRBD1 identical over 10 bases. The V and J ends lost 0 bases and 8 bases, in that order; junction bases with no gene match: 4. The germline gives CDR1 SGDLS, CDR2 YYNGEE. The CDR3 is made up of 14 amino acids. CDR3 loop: CASSVGGTGEGYTF. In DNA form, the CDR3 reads TGTGCCAGCAGCGTAGGTGGGACAGGGGAAGGCTACACCTTC.

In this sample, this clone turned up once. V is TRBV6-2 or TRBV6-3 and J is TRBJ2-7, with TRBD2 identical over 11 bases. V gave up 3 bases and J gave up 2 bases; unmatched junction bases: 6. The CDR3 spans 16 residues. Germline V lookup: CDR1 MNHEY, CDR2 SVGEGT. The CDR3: CASSYTLAGGPYEQYF. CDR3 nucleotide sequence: TGTGCCAGCAGTTATACGTTAGCGGGAGGGCCCTACGAGCAGTACTTC.

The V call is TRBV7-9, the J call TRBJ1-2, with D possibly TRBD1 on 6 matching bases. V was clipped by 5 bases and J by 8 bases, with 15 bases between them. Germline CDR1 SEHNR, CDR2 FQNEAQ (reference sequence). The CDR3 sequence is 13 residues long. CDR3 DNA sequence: TGTGCCAGCAGCCCATACAGGGCCGGAGGCTACACCTTC. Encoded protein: CASSPYRAGGYTF.

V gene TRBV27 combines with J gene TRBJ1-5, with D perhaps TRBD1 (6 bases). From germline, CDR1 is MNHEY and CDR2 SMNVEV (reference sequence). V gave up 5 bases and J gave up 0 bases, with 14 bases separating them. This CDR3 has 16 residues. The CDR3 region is CASSPFGGLSNQPQHF. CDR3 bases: TGTGCCAGCAGTCCGTTCGGGGGGCTTAGCAATCAGCCCCAGCATTTT.

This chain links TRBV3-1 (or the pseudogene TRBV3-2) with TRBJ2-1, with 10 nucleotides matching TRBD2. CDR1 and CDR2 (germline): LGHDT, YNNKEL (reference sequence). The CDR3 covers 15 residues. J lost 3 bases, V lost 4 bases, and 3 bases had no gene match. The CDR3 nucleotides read TGTGCCAGCAGCCGTAGCGGGAGGCTCTACAATGAGCAGTTCTTC. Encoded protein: CASSRSGRLYNEQFF.

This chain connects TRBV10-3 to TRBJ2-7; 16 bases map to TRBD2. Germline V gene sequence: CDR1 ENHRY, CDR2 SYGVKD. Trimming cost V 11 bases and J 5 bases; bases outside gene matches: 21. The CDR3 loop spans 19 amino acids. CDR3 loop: CAVRRVLGTSGRAGDEQYF. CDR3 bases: TGTGCCGTCCGACGAGTATTAGGGACTAGCGGGAGGGCAGGGGACGAGCAGTACTTC.

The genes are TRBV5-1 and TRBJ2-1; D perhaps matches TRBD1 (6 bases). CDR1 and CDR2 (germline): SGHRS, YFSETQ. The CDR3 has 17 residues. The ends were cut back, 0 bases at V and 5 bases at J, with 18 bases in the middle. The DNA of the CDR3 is TGCGCCAGCAGCTTGGCGGGCCTAACAGGGACCCACAATGAGCAGTTCTTC. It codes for CASSLAGLTGTHNEQFF.

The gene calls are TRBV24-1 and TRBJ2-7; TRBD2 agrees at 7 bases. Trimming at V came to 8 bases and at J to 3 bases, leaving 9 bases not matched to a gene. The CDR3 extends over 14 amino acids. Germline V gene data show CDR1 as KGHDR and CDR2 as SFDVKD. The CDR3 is CATTPRGVNYEQYF. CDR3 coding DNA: TGTGCCACCACCCCACGGGGGGTGAACTACGAGCAGTACTTC.